Given below is one T cell receptor (beta chain) in context. The repertoire was sequenced with immunoSEQ multiplex PCR; TCRdb's copy has only in-frame clones and lacks some. In the table there are around 80,000 clones, roughly 77% of which are singletons. CDR1 and CDR2 (germline): KGHSH, LQKENI. The CDR3 runs 15 residues. The germline V and J ends were trimmed by 3 bases and 4 bases, with 14 bases remaining between them. This specimen comes from a study of blood T cell repertoires in COVID-19. This clonotype was sampled from a man aged 50 or older with active or convalescent COVID-19. Sequencing was carried out using peripheral blood. V is TRBV18 and J is TRBJ2-3; weak D call: TRBD1 (5 bases). The CDR3 DNA is TGTGCCAGCTCACCCCGCCCGACAGTAGCAGATACGCAGTATTTT. Translated, it gives CASSPRPTVADTQYF.